One and the same sample provided the 28 T cell receptor beta chains below, sequenced in a study of shared clonotypes between healthy human individuals. Positively selected for CCR7, the CD45RO-negative cells used as naive CD8 cells excluded terminally differentiated effector memory CD45RA+ cells. Method: immunoSEQ multiplex PCR; TCRdb's copy keeps in-frame clones and lacks some. Of some 2.1 million clones listed, approximately 94% were seen once; the top ten hold about 1.1%. The sequencing sample was made of naive CD8+ T cells sorted from blood. These receptors all come from a man younger than 30 in good health.

The rearrangement joins TRBV4-2 to TRBJ2-7; no reliable D call. The CDR3 contains 14 residues. Germline CDR1 LGHNA, CDR2 YNFKEQ. Trimming left V 1 base short and J 5 bases short, with 12 bases between. The CDR3 sequence: CASSQVGLRDEQYF. CDR3 nucleotides: TGTGCCAGCAGCCAAGTTGGGCTCCGGGACGAGCAGTACTTC.

The V call is TRBV19, the J call TRBJ2-6; 12 bases fit TRBD1. This CDR3 is 17 amino acids long. The J segment lost 4 bases and the V segment lost 7 bases, leaving 8 bases of the junction unmatched. Germline values: CDR1 LNHDA, CDR2 SQIVND (reference sequence). The CDR3 reads CASIPGQGATGANVLTF. DNA of the CDR3: TGTGCCAGTATTCCGGGACAGGGGGCGACAGGGGCCAACGTCCTGACTTTC.

V and J are TRBV21-1 and TRBJ2-1; the D call in the table, TRBD2, was not verified against the DNA. TRBV21-1 is a documented pseudogene. The CDR3 has 16 amino acids. The CDR3 loop reads CASSKVVSLYDNEQFF. Here the CDR3 DNA reads TGTGCCAGCAGCAAAGTTGTTAGCTTGTATGACAATGAGCAGTTCTTC.

As concerns this clone: In the same sample, other DNA sequences code for this CDR3. The V and J genes are TRBV5-1 and TRBJ2-7, with unresolved D. V lost 1 base to trimming and J lost 1 base, with 6 bases between them. The CDR3 is 13 residues long. Germline V CDR1 and CDR2: SGHRS, YFSETQ. The CDR3 bases are TGCGCCAGCAGCTTGTCGTTTTCCTACGAGCAGTACTTC. This encodes CASSLSFSYEQYF.

A word on this clone: Sequence at one end of the junction differs from germline and may be a read error. This chain's CDR3 is CASSPLISNYEQYF. CDR3 nucleotide sequence: TGTGCTAGCAGCCCCCTCATAAGTAATTACGAGCAGTACTTC. This sequence joins TRBV7-7 and TRBJ2-7, with D unclear. The CDR3 covers 14 residues. Germline CDR1 SSHAT, CDR2 FNYEAQ (reference sequence).

This chain links TRBV11-2 with TRBJ2-2, with a tentative D call TRBD1 (5 bases). Trimming removed 1 base at V and 5 bases at J, with 11 bases between. There are 15 residues in the CDR3. Germline assignment: CDR1 SGHAT and CDR2 FQNNGV. The CDR3 protein is CASSLVGHTTGELFF. CDR3 bases: TGTGCCAGCAGCTTAGTAGGACACACAACCGGGGAGCTGTTTTTT.

This clone was recorded only once. Distinct nucleotide sequences in the sample also encode this CDR3. The rearrangement joins TRBV19 to TRBJ1-1, with D tentatively TRBD1 (6 bases). Per germline, CDR1 LNHDA and CDR2 SQIVND (reference sequence). This CDR3 has 12 amino acids. V lost 9 bases to trimming and J lost 1 base, with 9 bases between them. This chain's CDR3 is CASKTGNTEAFF. Written as DNA, the CDR3 is TGTGCCAGCAAGACAGGGAACACTGAAGCTTTCTTT.

DNA of the CDR3: TGTGCCAGCAGCCAAGAACCCGGGGGCGGCACAGATACGCAGTATTTT. This codes for CASSQEPGGGTDTQYF. The chain is built from TRBV4-2 and TRBJ2-3, with D possibly being TRBD1 or TRBD2 (6 bases each). Germline assignment: CDR1 LGHNA and CDR2 YNFKEQ. The CDR3 extends over 16 amino acids. Between the trimmed V and J ends, which lost 0 bases and 1 base, there was a span of 11 bases.

The chain joins TRBV4-1 to TRBJ2-7; 10 positions match TRBD2. Germline CDR1 reads MGHRA; CDR2 reads YSYEKL. The CDR3 sequence is 19 residues long. V was clipped by 4 bases and J by 0 bases; unmatched bases: 15. The CDR3 sequence is CASSREDVTWTSGSYEQYF. CDR3 nucleotides: TGCGCCAGCAGCCGGGAGGACGTGACCTGGACTAGCGGCTCCTACGAGCAGTACTTC.

The rearrangement links TRBV19 to TRBJ2-1; D perhaps matches TRBD2 (5 bases). Germline V lookup: CDR1 LNHDA, CDR2 SQIVND (reference sequence). The CDR3 sequence is 13 residues long. The V end was cut by 4 bases, the J end by 8 bases, with 12 bases between. The CDR3 bases are TGTGCCAGTAGTACCTCCGGCGGGTATGAGCAGTTCTTC. It encodes CASSTSGGYEQFF.

The V and J genes are TRBV29-1 and TRBJ1-2; perhaps TRBD1 as D (5 bases). This CDR3 is 14 amino acids long. V dropped 5 bases and J dropped 6 bases, with 19 bases sitting between them. In germline, CDR1 is SQVTM, CDR2 ANQGSEA. CDR3 in amino acids: CSVLFDAGLDGYTF. The CDR3 region has the DNA TGCAGCGTTCTCTTTGACGCAGGGTTGGATGGCTACACCTTC. The full variable domain, rest sourced from reference TRBV29-1 and TRBJ1-2, is SAVISQKPSRDICQRGTSLTIQCQVDSQVTMMFWYRQQPGQSLTLIATANQGSEATYESGFVIDKFPISRPNLTFSTLTVSNMSPEDSSIYLCSVLFDAGLDGYTFGSGTRLTVV.

The rearrangement links TRBV7-9 to TRBJ2-1; 12 positions match TRBD2. This CDR3 is 19 amino acids long. J was trimmed by 2 bases and V by 4 bases; bases with no gene match: 12. CDR1 is SEHNR, CDR2 FQNEAQ, per germline (reference sequence). The CDR3 region has the DNA TGTGCCAGCAGCTCCGATCCTAGACTAGCGGGAGACCCCTACAATGAGCAGTTCTTC. Translation gives CASSSDPRLAGDPYNEQFF.

On this clone itself: Other DNA sequences in this sample translate to the same CDR3. The chain couples TRBV5-6 to TRBJ2-7; 9 bases align to TRBD1. V shed 2 bases and J 4 bases; nucleotides not matched to a gene: 4. There are 14 residues in the CDR3. Germline CDR1 is SGHDT and CDR2 is YYEEEE. The CDR3 loop reads CASSLGTGLYEQYF. The DNA for the CDR3 is TGTGCCAGCAGCTTAGGGACAGGGCTGTACGAGCAGTACTTC.

The chain carries TRBV28 and TRBJ2-5; D unresolved. The length of the CDR3 is 13 residues. Germline CDR1 reads MDHEN; CDR2 reads SYDVKM. The ends were cut back, 2 bases at V and 4 bases at J, with 8 bases in the middle. The CDR3 sequence is CASSLDFRETQYF. The DNA for the CDR3 is TGTGCCAGCAGTTTAGACTTCCGAGAGACCCAGTACTTC.

A few counts support this clone. The CDR3 nucleotides read TGTGCCAGCAGTTACTCACTAGGGGGCTACACCTTC. Its translation is CASSYSLGGYTF. This chain connects TRBV6-5 to TRBJ1-2; no reliable D call. The CDR3 is made up of 12 amino acids. Germline V lookup: CDR1 MNHEY, CDR2 SVGAGI. V was clipped by 0 bases and J by 8 bases, with 7 bases between them.

For this clone: Other DNA sequences of this sample code for an identical CDR3. V is TRBV5-6 and J is TRBJ1-1, with D possibly matching TRBD1 (5 bases). This CDR3 spans 13 amino acids. The germline V gene has CDR1 SGHDT and CDR2 YYEEEE. V lost 0 bases to trimming and J lost 6 bases, with 9 bases between them. In DNA, the CDR3 is TGTGCCAGCAGCTTGGCCGGAGGGGCTGAAGCTTTCTTT. This encodes CASSLAGGAEAFF.

V and J are TRBV6-5 and TRBJ2-3; 11 positions agree with TRBD2. CDR1 is MNHEY, CDR2 SVGAGI, per germline. V dropped 7 bases and J dropped 4; count of bases not matched to a gene: 7. The CDR3 is 15 residues long. CDR3 protein: CASNLLAGASDTQYF. CDR3 nucleotides: TGTGCCAGCAACCTACTAGCGGGAGCTTCAGATACGCAGTATTTT.

Comment on this clone: The same CDR3 can be traced to other DNA sequences in this sample. The chain combines TRBV9 with TRBJ2-7; either TRBD1 or TRBD2 may fit D (6 bases each). The CDR3 spans 15 residues. Germline assignment: CDR1 SGDLS and CDR2 YYNGEE. V was pared by 0 bases and J by 3 bases, with 13 bases between. The CDR3 DNA reads as TGTGCCAGCAGCGTAGGTGGGGGGCCAGTCTACGAGCAGTACTTC. This translates into CASSVGGGPVYEQYF.

This chain uses TRBV9 with TRBJ2-5, with 11 bases fitting TRBD2. After removal of 4 bases from V and 1 base from J, the junction contained 3 bases not matched to a gene. Per germline, CDR1 SGDLS and CDR2 YYNGEE. The CDR3 is made up of 15 amino acids. The CDR3 DNA sequence: TGTGCCAGCAGCTCTAGCGGGAGGACCCAAGAGACCCAGTACTTC. Translating gives CASSSSGRTQETQYF.

A remark on this clone: The CDR3 end shows no conserved phenylalanine or tryptophan, and so a read error is likely. This chain joins TRBV4-2 and TRBJ1-1; D gene uncertain. Trimming left V 0 bases short and J 2 bases short, with 4 bases between. The germline V gene encodes CDR1 LGHNA and CDR2 YNFKEQ. There are 13 residues in the CDR3. The CDR3 nucleotides are TGTGCCAGCAGCCAAGATCACAACACTGAAGCTTTCCTT. The encoded protein is CASSQDHNTEAFL.

This chain joins TRBV28 and TRBJ2-3; 7 bases agree with TRBD1. The CDR3 runs to 15 residues. The J segment lost 2 bases and the V segment lost 5 bases, leaving 7 bases of the junction unmatched. From germline, CDR1 is MDHEN and CDR2 SYDVKM. CDR3 sequence: CASSDSDRLTDTQYF. The CDR3 region has the DNA TGTGCCAGCAGTGACTCGGACAGGCTCACAGATACGCAGTATTTT.

This rearrangement joins TRBV5-4 to TRBJ2-1, with 9 bases identical to TRBD2. The V gene's germline CDR1 is SGHNT and CDR2 YYREEE (reference sequence). With V trimmed by 10 bases and J by 2 bases, 10 bases remained unmatched. This CDR3 spans 15 amino acids. CDR3 coding DNA: TGTGCCGTCCCAATTGCGGGGGGGCCCTACAATGAGCAGTTCTTC. It codes for CAVPIAGGPYNEQFF.

The chain carries TRBV27 and TRBJ2-2; 16 bases agree with TRBD2. The CDR3 is 19 amino acids. CDR1 MNHEY and CDR2 SMNVEV come from the germline V gene (reference sequence). V shed 5 bases, J shed 3 bases, and the junction held 9 bases outside the gene matches. DNA for the CDR3: TGTGCCAGCAGTGCCCCGGGACTAGCGGGGGGGCACGACACCGGGGAGCTGTTTTTT. Translation gives CASSAPGLAGGHDTGELFF.

The chain combines TRBV4-3 with TRBJ2-1; D gene ambiguous. Trimming removed 0 bases from V and 9 bases from J, with 9 bases in between. Germline CDR1 and CDR2: LGHNA and YSLEER. CDR3 length: 13 residues. CDR3 in DNA: TGCGCCAGCAGCCAAGATCTGAGAGTTGAGCAGTTCTTC. As protein: CASSQDLRVEQFF.

This sequence joins TRBV4-3 and TRBJ2-3; no clear D. The CDR3 contains 13 residues. CDR1 is LGHNA, CDR2 YSLEER, per germline. V shed 4 bases and J shed 1 base, with 6 bases lying between them. The DNA for the CDR3 is TGCGCCAGCAGCCGCATAGGCACAGATACGCAGTATTTT. Residues: CASSRIGTDTQYF.

The chain is built from TRBV27 and TRBJ1-6; tentatively, D is TRBD1 (5 bases). Germline V gives CDR1 MNHEY, CDR2 SMNVEV (reference sequence). The CDR3 covers 17 residues. V was clipped by 6 bases and J by 3 bases, with 18 bases between them. The CDR3 spells CASRILHRSGYNSPLHF. CDR3 DNA sequence: TGTGCCAGCAGAATATTACACAGGTCAGGCTATAATTCACCCCTCCACTTT.

CDR3 residues: CASSFSAVYSPLHF. The CDR3 bases are TGTGCCAGCAGTTTCTCGGCCGTTTATTCACCCCTCCACTTT. The rearrangement links TRBV27 to TRBJ1-6; D remains unclear. The length of the CDR3 is 14 residues. V was clipped by 3 bases and J by 8 bases, with 11 bases between them. Germline CDR1 and CDR2: MNHEY and SMNVEV (reference sequence).

As to this clone: A junction end diverges from the germline sequence, so it may reflect a read error. The chain is built from TRBV28 and TRBJ2-1, with D maybe TRBD2 (6 bases). The CDR3 sequence is 12 residues long. CDR1 MDHEN and CDR2 SYDVKM come from the germline V gene. The CDR3 bases are TGTGCCAGCAACACAGAACCCGGGACTCCTGTCTTC. Translating it yields CASNTEPGTPVF. Looking up the rest from reference TRBV28 and TRBJ2-1 gives the full variable domain: DVKVTQSSRYLVKRTGEKVFLECVQDMDHENMFWYRQDPGLGLRLIYFSYDVKMKEKGDIPEGYSVSREKKERFSLILESASTNQTSMYLCASNTEPGTPVFGPGTRLTVL.